This T cell receptor (beta chain) was sequenced in a study of early T cells in non-severe SARS-CoV-2 infection. Unique molecular identifiers (one per individual cDNA molecule) were attached. TCRdb called the 5' RACE reads again in MiXCR, with one record for every CDR3 protein. This table holds under 85,000 distinct CDR3 sequences, under 15% found once. This clonotype was found a few times. This clonotype was sampled from an adult who was a healthcare worker with PCR-confirmed SARS-CoV-2 infection or an uninfected control (not recorded which). Sequences were obtained from whole blood.

CDR3 protein: CASSSSPTDTQYF. The CDR3 nucleotides are TGTGCCAGCAGCTCCAGTCCTACAGATACGCAGTATTTT. The chain couples TRBV7-3 to TRBJ2-3; D ambiguous. Germline V CDR1 and CDR2: SGHTA, FQGTGA. This CDR3 contains 13 residues. Trimming shortened V by 4 bases and J by 3 bases, and 8 bases separated the two germline ends.